Each of the 29 T cell receptor beta chains below was sequenced from the same sample in a study of blood T cell repertoires in COVID-19. TCRdb's copy holds only in-frame clones and misses some; the assay was immunoSEQ multiplex PCR. The top ten hold more than 0.55% of the sample, which has hundreds of thousands of clones, approximately 88% seen once. Sample: peripheral blood. These receptors were taken from a human donor in a cohort sampled during active COVID-19.

This clone was seen more than once but under ten times. The chain is built from TRBV4-3 and TRBJ1-1, with a tentative D call TRBD1 (5 bases). Trimming stripped 3 bases from V and 4 bases from J, with 15 bases between. This CDR3 has 15 residues. Germline V gene data show CDR1 as LGHNA and CDR2 as YSLEER. The CDR3 region has the DNA TGCGCCAGCAGCCAGGATTTTGGGGCGGTCACTGAAGCTTTCTTT. Protein product: CASSQDFGAVTEAFF.

J is TRBJ1-1 and V is TRBV11-2; TRBD1 is a possible D gene (5 bases). The V end lost 2 bases, the J end lost 3 bases, and 10 bases lay between the germline ends. Germline V lookup: CDR1 SGHAT, CDR2 FQNNGV. This CDR3 spans 14 amino acids. In nucleotides, the CDR3 is TGTGCCAGCAGCTTATTAGGGGTTGACACTGAAGCTTTCTTT. Translating gives CASSLLGVDTEAFF.

The chain has TRBV11-2 and TRBJ1-1, with D tentatively TRBD1 (5 bases). Germline CDR1 and CDR2: SGHAT and FQNNGV. The V end was cut by 4 bases, the J end by 5 bases, with 14 bases between. This CDR3 comprises 14 residues. The CDR3 DNA is TGTGCCAGCAGCTCCCCCCGGGGGAGGACTGAAGCTTTCTTT. Translation gives CASSSPRGRTEAFF.

J is TRBJ2-7 and V is TRBV18; tentatively, D is TRBD2 (6 bases). Germline CDR1 is KGHSH and CDR2 is LQKENI. The length of the CDR3 is 14 residues. The ends were cut back, 6 bases at V and 4 bases at J, with 16 bases in the middle. CDR3 sequence: CASSPATGGYEQYF. As DNA, the CDR3 is TGTGCCAGCTCTCCGGCCACCGGAGGGTACGAGCAGTACTTC.

The chain joins TRBV6-2 or TRBV6-3 to TRBJ1-5; D gene unclear. V lost 1 base and J 4 bases, leaving 11 bases between the germline ends. The CDR3 sequence is 15 residues long. Germline V CDR1 and CDR2: MNHEY, SVGEGT. The DNA for the CDR3 is TGTGCCAGCAGTTACTACAGTGCCCCAAATCAGCCCCAGCATTTT. The encoded protein is CASSYYSAPNQPQHF.

The V call is TRBV6-4, the J call TRBJ1-2; the D is unclear. There are 13 residues in the CDR3. Trimming stripped 4 bases from V and 0 bases from J, with 6 bases between. CDR1 MRHNA and CDR2 SNTAGT come from the germline V gene. CDR3 sequence: CASSGGANYGYTF. The CDR3 region has the DNA TGTGCCAGCAGTGGCGGAGCTAACTATGGCTACACCTTC.

The V and J genes are TRBV6-6 and TRBJ2-7; a possible D gene is TRBD2 (6 bases). Deletions cut 0 bases from V and 3 bases from J, with 15 bases between. This CDR3 contains 16 residues. Germline V gives CDR1 MNHNY, CDR2 SVGAGI (reference sequence). The CDR3 DNA follows: TGTGCCAGCAGTTACTCTCCAACTAGCCTTAACTACGAGCAGTACTTC. It is translated as CASSYSPTSLNYEQYF.

This clone showed up just once. The V and J genes are TRBV3-1 (or the pseudogene TRBV3-2) and TRBJ2-7, with a weak D call TRBD2 (6 bases). The CDR3 extends over 13 amino acids. The V gene's germline CDR1 is LGHDT and CDR2 YNNKEL (reference sequence). V was pared by 2 bases and J by 7 bases, with 12 bases between. CDR3 in DNA: TGTGCCAGCAGCCAAAAGGTCGGGGGAGAGCAGTACTTC. Residues: CASSQKVGGEQYF.

The chain is built from TRBV10-3 and TRBJ2-5, with TRBD1 as a possible D gene (6 bases). This CDR3 has 18 residues. Germline V gene sequence: CDR1 ENHRY, CDR2 SYGVKD. Trimming took 2 bases from V and 4 from J, leaving 23 bases between them. CDR3 DNA sequence: TGTGCCATCAGTGAGCGAGACAAGGTGGAAGGGGGATTAGAGACCCAGTACTTC. The encoded protein is CAISERDKVEGGLETQYF.

The rearrangement uses TRBV6-5 and TRBJ1-5; D gene ambiguous. The germline gives CDR1 MNHEY, CDR2 SVGAGI. Deletions cut 8 bases from V and 4 bases from J, with 18 bases between. The CDR3 spans 15 residues. CDR3 in DNA: TGTGCCAGCGTAAAGAGGGAGTTGGGAAATCAGCCCCAGCATTTT. Translating gives CASVKRELGNQPQHF.

This chain links TRBV21-1 with TRBJ2-7; the table's D gene call, TRBD2, was not cross checked with the DNA. TRBV21-1 is an annotated pseudogene. The CDR3 extends over 14 amino acids. CDR3 sequence (DNA): TGTGCCAGCAGCAATCCCGTGGAGGGTGACGAGCAGTACTTC. Translation gives CASSNPVEGDEQYF.

The chain combines TRBV12-3 or TRBV12-4 with TRBJ2-3; the match to TRBD2 covers 7 bases. The V segment lost 7 bases and the J segment 4 bases; nucleotides outside the gene matches: 5. This CDR3 region has 13 residues. CDR3 coding DNA: TGTGCCAGCAACAAACTAGCGCCAGATACGCAGTATTTT. Protein product: CASNKLAPDTQYF.

This CDR3 is CASSIGQAIYGYTF. The CDR3, as DNA: TGTGCCAGCAGTATTGGACAGGCGATCTATGGCTACACCTTC. This chain joins TRBV6-5 and TRBJ1-2; 7 bases are shared with TRBD1. V dropped 5 bases and J dropped 4; count of bases not matched to a gene: 7. From germline, CDR1 is MNHEY and CDR2 SVGAGI. The CDR3 extends over 14 amino acids.

The V gene is TRBV6-2 or TRBV6-3, the J gene TRBJ1-2, with 7 bases identical to TRBD1. This CDR3 comprises 14 residues. Trimming took 4 bases from V and 4 from J; bases not matched to a gene: 6. Looked up from germline, CDR1 is MNHEY and CDR2 is SVGEGT. The CDR3 nucleotides are TGTGCCAGCAGTTTCGGACAGGTTTTCTATGGCTACACCTTC. Translating gives CASSFGQVFYGYTF.

As regards this clone: The same CDR3 arises from other DNA sequences in this sample as well. CDR3 DNA: TGTGCCAGCAGCTCCAGACTAGCCGGGGGCCAAGAGACCCAGTACTTC. Translating gives CASSSRLAGGQETQYF. This chain links TRBV7-2 with TRBJ2-5; 7 positions match TRBD2. The CDR3 is 16 amino acids. Germline V lookup: CDR1 SGHTA, CDR2 FQGNSA. V gave up 4 bases and J gave up 1 base; unmatched junction bases: 9.

This clone was picked up one time. This chain uses TRBV5-1 with TRBJ1-1, with no clear D. Trimming removed 0 bases at V and 1 base at J, with 7 bases between. This CDR3 is 14 amino acids long. Looked up from germline, CDR1 is SGHRS and CDR2 is YFSETQ. The DNA for the CDR3 is TGCGCCAGCAGCTTGGGGGGAGAGAACACTGAAGCTTTCTTT. Translated, it gives CASSLGGENTEAFF.

This clone was counted many times. The chain links TRBV7-9 to TRBJ2-7; 11 positions agree with TRBD2. The germline V gene has CDR1 SEHNR and CDR2 FQNEAQ (reference sequence). The V gene end was trimmed by 6 bases and the J gene end by 2 bases; junction bases not matched to a gene: 6. This CDR3 is built from 15 residues. Written as DNA, the CDR3 is TGTGCCAGCAGGCTCACTAGCGGGGGTCCCTACGAGCAGTACTTC. Its protein product is CASRLTSGGPYEQYF.

The genes are TRBV24-1 and TRBJ2-3; D is possibly TRBD2 (5 bases). CDR3 length equals 17 residues. V gave up 4 bases and J gave up 1 base, with 17 bases separating them. The germline gives CDR1 KGHDR, CDR2 SFDVKD. DNA of the CDR3: TGTGCCACCAGTGACCCGGCGGGTCGGATGGGCACAGATACGCAGTATTTT. Translated: CATSDPAGRMGTDTQYF.

The chain uses TRBV6-5 and TRBJ2-7; perhaps TRBD1 as D (5 bases). Germline V lookup: CDR1 MNHEY, CDR2 SVGAGI. Trimming shortened V by 5 bases and J by 4 bases, and 9 bases separated the two germline ends. The CDR3 is 12 residues long. In nucleotides, the CDR3 is TGTGCCAGCAGTCTGGACAAATACGAGCAGTACTTC. Its translation: CASSLDKYEQYF.

The chain couples TRBV7-6 to TRBJ2-7, with 12 bases lining up with TRBD2. The CDR3 consists of 15 residues. V lost 5 bases, J lost 3 bases, and 5 bases stayed unmatched. Germline CDR1 SGHVS, CDR2 FNYEAQ. CDR3 coding DNA: TGTGCCAGCAGCGTTCTAGCGGGGGGGCTCTACGAGCAGTACTTC. Its protein is CASSVLAGGLYEQYF.

This sequence joins TRBV7-9 and TRBJ1-4, with 7 bases identical to TRBD1. V dropped 5 bases and J dropped 7; count of bases not matched to a gene: 10. Germline CDR1 SEHNR, CDR2 FQNEAQ (reference sequence). The CDR3 covers 15 residues. The CDR3 loop reads CASSTRTGRTEKLFF. CDR3 DNA: TGTGCCAGCAGCACTAGGACAGGTCGAACTGAAAAACTGTTTTTT.

This sequence joins TRBV6-6 and TRBJ1-2, with 7 bases aligning to TRBD1. Per the germline V gene, CDR1 is MNHNY and CDR2 is SVGAGI (reference sequence). The V segment lost 2 bases and the J segment 5 bases; nucleotides outside the gene matches: 2. There are 13 residues in the CDR3. The CDR3 spells CASSYGTEYGYTF. The CDR3 nucleotides are TGTGCCAGCAGTTACGGGACAGAATATGGCTACACCTTC.

This clone was picked up one time. The CDR3 loop reads CASSLGQAPYEQYF. In DNA, the CDR3 is TGCGCCAGCAGCTTGGGACAGGCCCCCTACGAGCAGTACTTC. The V and J genes are TRBV5-1 and TRBJ2-7; TRBD1 is a possible D gene (6 bases). The CDR3 sequence is 14 residues long. Germline V CDR1 and CDR2: SGHRS, YFSETQ. Trimming left V 0 bases short and J 2 bases short, with 9 bases between.

The rearrangement uses TRBV7-6 and TRBJ1-6; D gene ambiguous. Trimming took off 3 bases at V and 7 bases at J, with 7 bases between the two ends. The CDR3 loop spans 13 amino acids. Germline loops: CDR1 SGHVS, CDR2 FNYEAQ. CDR3 bases: TGTGCCAGCAGCTTCCAAGAGAATTCACCCCTCCACTTT. It specifies CASSFQENSPLHF.

The V and J genes are TRBV29-1 and TRBJ1-4, with D maybe TRBD1 (6 bases). Germline CDR1 SQVTM, CDR2 ANQGSEA. The CDR3 spans 13 residues. Trimming stripped 5 bases from V and 3 bases from J, with 10 bases between. CDR3 sequence (DNA): TGCAGCGTTCTCGGACAGCCTAATGAAAAACTGTTTTTT. Its translation is CSVLGQPNEKLFF.

This clone was counted between two and nine times. This chain uses TRBV7-2 with TRBJ2-1; 7 nucleotides agree with TRBD1. The CDR3 has 14 amino acids. V shed 3 bases and J 12 bases; nucleotides not matched to a gene: 11. Germline CDR1 is SGHTA and CDR2 is FQGNSA. CDR3 coding DNA: TGTGCCAGCAGCTTTTCCGGGACAGAAGGGGGGCAGTTCTTC. It is translated as CASSFSGTEGGQFF.

V and J are TRBV20-1 and TRBJ2-7, with D maybe TRBD2 (6 bases). The CDR3 length is 14 residues. V dropped 3 bases and J dropped 3 bases, with 15 bases sitting between them. Germline lookup yields CDR1 DFQATT and CDR2 SNEGSKA (reference sequence). The CDR3, as DNA: TGCAGTGCTAGTAGGTGGGGGGAAAACTACGAGCAGTACTTC. The encoded protein is CSASRWGENYEQYF.

Notes on this clone: The sample holds other DNA sequences that translate to the same CDR3. The chain couples TRBV24-1 to TRBJ1-2; 7 nucleotides align to TRBD1. Germline lookup yields CDR1 KGHDR and CDR2 SFDVKD. With V trimmed by 4 bases and J by 4 bases, 5 bases remained unmatched. The CDR3 runs to 14 residues. CDR3 nucleotides: TGTGCCACCAGTGACAGGGGACAGTCCTATGGCTACACCTTC. It specifies CATSDRGQSYGYTF.

The chain couples TRBV28 to TRBJ2-7; 11 positions match TRBD2. The CDR3 contains 16 residues. Germline-derived CDR1 and CDR2 are MDHEN and SYDVKM. The junction had 12 bases not matched to a gene; V was cut back by 7 bases and J by 4 bases. CDR3 in amino acids: CASNSVRASGRYEQYF. In DNA, the CDR3 is TGTGCCAGCAATAGCGTAAGGGCTAGCGGGAGGTACGAGCAGTACTTC.